Presented here are 26 T cell receptor beta chains from one specimen sequenced in a study of shared clonotypes between healthy human individuals (dated by TCRdb to the early 2020s). CD8 naive samples were CD45RO-negative cells positively selected for CCR7, giving a CD45RA+CCR7+ population that excluded TemRA cells. Receptor libraries were prepared by the immunoSEQ multiplex PCR assay. Imported from immuneACCESS, the table was reduced by TCRdb to in-frame sequences with V and J called. These copies leave out some clones; in studies compared against another copy, an unresolved V gene accounts for under half, and the cause of the remainder is not known. The sample table holds some 2 million clones, of which around 96% were seen once. 1.2% of the sample is taken by the ten largest. The sample consisted of naive CD8+ T cells sorted from blood. The cell subset or site label for this specimen denotes: CD45RA+CCR7+. These receptors came from a man between 18 and 29 years old in good health.

The rearrangement joins TRBV19 to TRBJ2-7; a weak D match, TRBD2 (7 bases). The CDR3 consists of 15 residues. V was clipped by 6 bases and J by 4 bases, with 19 bases between them. The V gene's germline CDR1 is LNHDA and CDR2 SQIVND (reference sequence). As DNA, the CDR3 is TGTGCCAGTAGAGAGGTCGGGGGGCCGGGGTACGAGCAGTACTTC. Its translation: CASREVGGPGYEQYF.

This sequence joins TRBV29-1 and TRBJ2-7; 8 bases line up with TRBD1. Germline loops: CDR1 SQVTM, CDR2 ANQGSEA. Losses at the gene ends were 4 bases for V and 3 bases for J; bases not matched to a gene: 5. This CDR3 is 13 amino acids long. CDR3 protein: CSVAPTGVYEQYF. CDR3 DNA sequence: TGCAGCGTTGCACCGACAGGGGTCTACGAGCAGTACTTC.

The chain carries TRBV11-3 and TRBJ2-7; D not resolved. V gave up 5 bases and J gave up 1 base, with 12 bases separating them. The germline gives CDR1 SGHNT, CDR2 YENEEA. CDR3 length: 14 residues. The CDR3, as DNA: TGTGCCAGCAGCGACTTGGAACGGTCCTACGAGCAGTACTTC. As protein: CASSDLERSYEQYF.

This chain links TRBV5-6 with TRBJ2-3; either TRBD1 or TRBD2 may supply D (6 bases each). V gave up 4 bases and J gave up 0 bases, with 18 bases separating them. Germline-derived CDR1 and CDR2 are SGHDT and YYEEEE. The CDR3 has 17 residues. The CDR3 DNA follows: TGTGCCAGCAGCCATCCGGAGGGGGGCGAAAGCACAGATACGCAGTATTTT. Encoded protein: CASSHPEGGESTDTQYF.

The chain joins TRBV7-9 to TRBJ2-1, with 8 bases that match TRBD2. V trimming: 1 base; J trimming: 6 bases; junction bases outside the gene matches: 8. CDR1 is SEHNR, CDR2 FQNEAQ, per germline (reference sequence). The CDR3 contains 16 residues. CDR3: CASSLESGGGPNEQFF. The CDR3 bases are TGTGCCAGCAGCTTAGAGTCGGGAGGGGGTCCCAATGAGCAGTTCTTC.

The chain is built from TRBV9 and TRBJ2-2; 7 nucleotides match TRBD1. CDR3 length: 18 residues. From germline, CDR1 is SGDLS and CDR2 YYNGEE. With 0 bases clipped from V and 0 bases from J, the junction kept 8 bases outside the gene matches. CDR3 residues: CASSVDRGPLSNTGELFF. DNA for the CDR3: TGTGCCAGCAGCGTAGACAGGGGCCCTCTATCGAACACCGGGGAGCTGTTTTTT.

The rearrangement joins TRBV11-2 to TRBJ2-1, with 9 bases matching TRBD2. CDR3 length equals 16 residues. CDR1 and CDR2 from the germline V gene are SGHAT and FQNNGV. J gave up 4 bases and V 0 bases, and 4 bases lay outside the gene matches. In DNA form, the CDR3 reads TGTGCCAGCAGCTTAGATCCTAGCGGGATTTACAATGAGCAGTTCTTC. This codes for CASSLDPSGIYNEQFF.

Of note for this clone: The same CDR3 can be traced to other DNA sequences in this sample. This chain links TRBV6-5 with TRBJ2-2; 8 bases are shared with TRBD2. The CDR3 totals 15 residues. Unmatched junction bases numbered 4, after V lost 2 bases and J lost 5 bases. Germline lookup yields CDR1 MNHEY and CDR2 SVGAGI. CDR3 amino acids: CASSYGLAGTGELFF. The CDR3 bases are TGTGCCAGCAGTTACGGTTTAGCGGGGACCGGGGAGCTGTTTTTT.

J is TRBJ2-1 and V is TRBV4-1; tentatively, D is TRBD1 (6 bases). The length of the CDR3 is 16 residues. V dropped 1 base and J dropped 8 bases, with 18 bases sitting between them. Germline CDR1 reads MGHRA; CDR2 reads YSYEKL. CDR3 sequence reads: CASSQGQALFSDEQFF. CDR3 in DNA: TGCGCCAGCAGCCAAGGACAGGCCCTATTTTCGGATGAGCAGTTCTTC.

This chain joins TRBV5-6 and TRBJ2-1, with 9 positions matching TRBD2. There are 16 residues in the CDR3. V gave up 3 bases and J gave up 6 bases; unmatched junction bases: 10. Germline lookup yields CDR1 SGHDT and CDR2 YYEEEE. CDR3 sequence reads: CASSSDPGLAPNEQFF. In DNA form, the CDR3 reads TGTGCCAGCAGCTCAGACCCGGGACTAGCCCCCAATGAGCAGTTCTTC.

This clone has only one observation. The chain recombines TRBV30 with TRBJ1-1; D uncertain. V was trimmed by 4 bases and J by 3 bases, leaving 18 bases between them. This CDR3 contains 15 residues. Germline loops: CDR1 GTSNPN, CDR2 SVGIG (reference sequence). The CDR3 here is CAWTLIGPAYTEAFF. CDR3 in DNA: TGTGCCTGGACCCTAATCGGTCCCGCTTACACTGAAGCTTTCTTT.

This chain links TRBV11-2 with TRBJ1-5, with D unclear. Deletions cut 0 bases from V and 6 bases from J, with 6 bases between. Germline CDR1 is SGHAT and CDR2 is FQNNGV. The CDR3 extends over 13 amino acids. The CDR3 DNA follows: TGTGCCAGCAGCTTAGAGGTGCGTCAGCCCCAGCATTTT. Amino acid sequence: CASSLEVRQPQHF.

The DNA for the CDR3 is TGTGCCTCCGGACAGGGCAGGCAAGCTTTCTTT. Its translation: CASGQGRQAFF. V gene TRBV27 combines with J gene TRBJ1-1, with TRBD1 matching 8 bases. V dropped 11 bases and J dropped 9; count of bases not matched to a gene: 8. Germline loops: CDR1 MNHEY, CDR2 SMNVEV (reference sequence). The CDR3 contains 11 residues.

V is TRBV6-6 and J is TRBJ2-5, with TRBD1 as a possible D gene (5 bases). The CDR3 covers 14 residues. Germline V gene data show CDR1 as MNHNY and CDR2 as SVGAGI (reference sequence). Trimming shortened V by 4 bases and J by 1 base, and 10 bases separated the two germline ends. CDR3 DNA: TGTGCCAGCAGTTCCCCGGACATCCAAGAGACCCAGTACTTC. Translated, it gives CASSSPDIQETQYF.

The chain joins TRBV29-1 to TRBJ2-4, with D hard to call. Trimming shortened V by 3 bases and J by 8 bases, and 14 bases separated the two germline ends. CDR1 is SQVTM, CDR2 ANQGSEA, per germline. The CDR3 covers 13 residues. CDR3 in DNA: TGCAGCGTTGAGGTCACGCTCAAGGACATTCAGTACTTC. Its protein product is CSVEVTLKDIQYF.

This clone was observed once. This sequence joins TRBV5-1 and TRBJ2-7; D may be TRBD1 (5 bases). V shed 4 bases and J shed 6 bases, with 20 bases lying between them. Germline lookup yields CDR1 SGHRS and CDR2 YFSETQ. CDR3 size: 15 residues. CDR3 sequence: CASSRPGHSPPEQYF. CDR3 bases: TGCGCCAGCAGCCGACCAGGACACAGTCCGCCCGAGCAGTACTTC. Looking up the rest from reference TRBV5-1 and TRBJ2-7 gives the full variable domain: KAGVTQTPRYLIKTRGQQVTLSCSPISGHRSVSWYQQTPGQGLQFLFEYFSETQRNKGNFPGRFSGRQFSNSRSEMNVSTLELGDSALYLCASSRPGHSPPEQYFGPGTRLTVT.

The V and J genes are TRBV4-2 and TRBJ2-1, with 8 bases matching TRBD2. The CDR3 sequence is 15 residues long. Losses at the gene ends were 0 bases for V and 7 bases for J; bases not matched to a gene: 5. Germline V gene lookup returns CDR1 LGHNA and CDR2 YNFKEQ. The CDR3 region has the DNA TGTGCCAGCAGCCAAGATCGGGGGGGCCGGAATGAGCAGTTCTTC. Translation: CASSQDRGGRNEQFF.

This clone was observed a single time. The chain uses TRBV2 and TRBJ2-1, with TRBD2 as a possible D gene (6 bases). From germline, CDR1 is SNHLY and CDR2 FYNNEI. V gave up 8 bases and J gave up 6 bases, with 23 bases separating them. This CDR3 contains 16 residues. CDR3 residues: CASHPGLASVTNEQFF. CDR3 DNA: TGTGCCAGCCACCCGGGGTTGGCTAGCGTTACCAATGAGCAGTTCTTC. Together with reference TRBV2 and TRBJ2-1, the CDR3 gives the full variable domain: EPEVTQTPSHQVTQMGQEVILRCVPISNHLYFYWYRQILGQKVEFLVSFYNNEISEKSEIFDDQFSVERPDGSNFTLKIRSTKLEDSAMYFCASHPGLASVTNEQFFGPGTRLTVL.

The chain has TRBV5-4 and TRBJ2-1; 9 positions agree with TRBD2. Germline CDR1 is SGHNT and CDR2 is YYREEE (reference sequence). J lost 9 bases, V lost 2 bases, and 6 bases had no gene match. This CDR3 spans 14 amino acids. Here the CDR3 DNA reads TGTGCCAGCAGCTTTGTAGCGGGAGCTGGTGAGCAGTTCTTC. This codes for CASSFVAGAGEQFF.

The V and J genes are TRBV29-1 and TRBJ2-1; 9 positions agree with TRBD1. This CDR3 has 16 residues. The V segment lost 8 bases and the J segment 4 bases; nucleotides outside the gene matches: 15. Per the germline V gene, CDR1 is SQVTM and CDR2 is ANQGSEA. CDR3 sequence reads: CSTPGQGLGGYNEQFF. The CDR3 coding sequence is TGCAGCACTCCGGGACAGGGTCTGGGGGGTTACAATGAGCAGTTCTTC.

J is TRBJ2-1 and V is TRBV4-3; TRBD2 matches at 8 bases. Losses at the gene ends were 0 bases for V and 7 bases for J; bases not matched to a gene: 8. Germline CDR1 and CDR2: LGHNA and YSLEER. The CDR3 is made up of 16 amino acids. The CDR3 DNA follows: TGCGCCAGCAGCCAAGAAGAGGTAGCGGGACGGAATGAGCAGTTCTTC. It specifies CASSQEEVAGRNEQFF.

This chain uses TRBV30 with TRBJ2-1; 9 positions match TRBD2. The V and J ends lost 3 bases and 5 bases, in that order; junction bases with no gene match: 23. This CDR3 has 20 residues. In germline, CDR1 is GTSNPN, CDR2 SVGIG (reference sequence). CDR3 amino acids: CAWSGKPGLATPGHHNEQFF. The DNA for the CDR3 is TGTGCCTGGAGCGGGAAGCCGGGACTAGCCACACCCGGCCACCACAATGAGCAGTTCTTC. Based on the CDR3 plus reference TRBV30 and TRBJ2-1, the full variable domain is SQTIHQWPATLVQPVGSPLSLECTVEGTSNPNLYWYRQAAGRGLQLLFYSVGIGQISSEVPQNLSASRPQDRQFILSSKKLLLSDSGFYLCAWSGKPGLATPGHHNEQFFGPGTRLTVL.

This sequence joins TRBV1 and TRBJ2-7; the table's D call, TRBD1, was not checked against the DNA. TRBV1 corresponds to a pseudogene. The length of the CDR3 is 12 residues. The CDR3 nucleotides are TGCACCAGCAGCCAGAAACAGTACGAGCAGTACTTC. Its translation: CTSSQKQYEQYF.

A few counts support this clone. The V call is TRBV28, the J call TRBJ2-2, with D perhaps TRBD2 (5 bases). The CDR3 consists of 13 residues. Trimming cost V 10 bases and J 5 bases, with 14 bases left between them. Germline assignment: CDR1 MDHEN and CDR2 SYDVKM. The chain's CDR3 is CATVGVVTGELFF. The CDR3 bases are TGTGCCACCGTCGGGGTAGTGACCGGGGAGCTGTTTTTT.

This clone was observed a few times. The same CDR3 arises from other DNA sequences in this sample as well. V is TRBV13 and J is TRBJ2-7, with 11 bases matching TRBD1. Losses at the gene ends were 1 base for V and 6 bases for J; bases not matched to a gene: 2. Germline CDR1 reads PRHDT; CDR2 reads FYEKMQ (reference sequence). This CDR3 has 14 amino acids. In DNA, the CDR3 is TGTGCCAGCAGCTTAGAAGGGACAGGGGGCGAGCAGTACTTC. It encodes CASSLEGTGGEQYF. Full variable domain (rest looked up from reference TRBV13 and TRBJ2-7): AAGVIQSPRHLIKEKRETATLKCYPIPRHDTVYWYQQGPGQDPQFLISFYEKMQSDKGSIPDRFSAQQFSDYHSELNMSSLELGDSALYFCASSLEGTGGEQYFGPGTRLTVT.

The table lists this clone with a count of one. The chain combines TRBV11-2 with TRBJ2-5; TRBD1 is a possible D gene (6 bases). In germline, CDR1 is SGHAT, CDR2 FQNNGV. This CDR3 region has 14 residues. V was pared by 1 base and J by 4 bases, with 10 bases between. CDR3: CASSLVGRGETQYF. CDR3 in DNA: TGTGCCAGCAGCTTAGTGGGCAGGGGAGAGACCCAGTACTTC. The full variable domain, in which reference TRBV11-2 and TRBJ2-5 provide the parts outside the CDR3, is EAGVAQSPRYKIIEKRQSVAFWCNPISGHATLYWYQQILGQGPKLLIQFQNNGVVDDSQLPKDRFSAERLKGVDSTLKIQPAKLEDSAVYLCASSLVGRGETQYFGPGTRLLVL.